The 3 T cell receptor beta chains given below trace back to one sample, sequenced in a study of T cell responses to AZD1222 COVID-19 vaccine. Some clones are missing from TCRdb's copy, which holds only in-frame ones; the method was immunoSEQ multiplex PCR. The sample contains roughly 100,000 clones, 91% of which appear only once. The source was peripheral blood, collected 28 days after the second AZD1222 dose. These receptors were collected from an adult who received the AZD1222 COVID-19 vaccine.

V gene TRBV11-2 combines with J gene TRBJ1-1; D is unclear. V was cut by 1 base and J by 4 bases, with 7 bases left in between. The CDR3 spans 13 residues. From germline, CDR1 is SGHAT and CDR2 FQNNGV. The CDR3 DNA is TGTGCCAGCAGCTTAGTGTCCGGCACTGAAGCTTTCTTT. This translates into CASSLVSGTEAFF.

In its sample, this clone was seen once. V usage is TRBV7-2 and J usage is TRBJ2-7, with TRBD2 identical over 8 bases. CDR1 is SGHTA and CDR2 is FQGNSA in the germline V gene. The CDR3 has 16 amino acids. The trim removed 4 bases at V and 4 bases at J, leaving 12 bases unmatched. CDR3 sequence reads: CASSSPQAGAGYEQYF. The CDR3 nucleotides are TGTGCCAGCAGCTCCCCCCAAGCGGGAGCTGGGTACGAGCAGTACTTC.

V is TRBV3-1 (or the pseudogene TRBV3-2) and J is TRBJ2-6; D is uncertain. The CDR3 runs 15 residues. Germline V lookup: CDR1 LGHDT, CDR2 YNNKEL (reference sequence). The V and J ends lost 4 bases and 0 bases respectively, with 7 bases between them. This CDR3 is CASSLELSGANVLTF. The CDR3 DNA reads TGTGCCAGCAGCCTAGAGCTCTCTGGGGCCAACGTCCTGACTTTC.